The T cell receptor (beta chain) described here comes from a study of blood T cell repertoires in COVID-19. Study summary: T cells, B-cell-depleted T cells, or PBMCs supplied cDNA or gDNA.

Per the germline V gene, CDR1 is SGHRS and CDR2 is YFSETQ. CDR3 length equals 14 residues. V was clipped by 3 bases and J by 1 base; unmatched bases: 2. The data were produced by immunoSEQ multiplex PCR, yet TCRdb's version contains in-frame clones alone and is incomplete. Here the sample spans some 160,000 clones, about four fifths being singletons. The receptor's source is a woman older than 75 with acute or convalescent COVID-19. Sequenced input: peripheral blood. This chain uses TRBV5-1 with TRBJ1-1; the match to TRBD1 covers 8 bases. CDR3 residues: CASSSGTGNTEAFF. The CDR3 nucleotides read TGCGCCAGCAGCTCGGGGACAGGGAACACTGAAGCTTTCTTT.